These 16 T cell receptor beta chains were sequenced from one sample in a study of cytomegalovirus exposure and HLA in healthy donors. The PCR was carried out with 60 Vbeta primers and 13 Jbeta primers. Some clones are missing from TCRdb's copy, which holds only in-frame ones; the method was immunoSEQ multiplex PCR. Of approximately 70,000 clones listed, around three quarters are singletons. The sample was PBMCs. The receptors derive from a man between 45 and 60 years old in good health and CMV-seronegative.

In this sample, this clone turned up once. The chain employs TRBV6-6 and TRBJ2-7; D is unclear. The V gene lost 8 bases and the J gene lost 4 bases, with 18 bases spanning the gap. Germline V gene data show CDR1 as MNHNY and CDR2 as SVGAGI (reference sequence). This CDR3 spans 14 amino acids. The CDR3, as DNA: TGTGCCAGCTCATTATACGTTGAGGTGTACGAGCAGTACTTC. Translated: CASSLYVEVYEQYF.

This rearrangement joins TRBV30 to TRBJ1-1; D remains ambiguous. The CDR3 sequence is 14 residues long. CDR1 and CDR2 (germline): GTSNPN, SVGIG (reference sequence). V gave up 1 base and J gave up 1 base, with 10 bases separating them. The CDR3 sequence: CAWSASNTNTEAFF. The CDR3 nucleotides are TGTGCCTGGAGTGCGTCTAATACGAACACTGAAGCTTTCTTT.

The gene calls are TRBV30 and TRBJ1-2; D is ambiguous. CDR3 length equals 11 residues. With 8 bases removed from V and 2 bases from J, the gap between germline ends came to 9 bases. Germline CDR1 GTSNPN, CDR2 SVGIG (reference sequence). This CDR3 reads CALTHNYGYTF. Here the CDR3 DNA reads TGTGCCCTGACTCACAACTATGGCTACACCTTC.

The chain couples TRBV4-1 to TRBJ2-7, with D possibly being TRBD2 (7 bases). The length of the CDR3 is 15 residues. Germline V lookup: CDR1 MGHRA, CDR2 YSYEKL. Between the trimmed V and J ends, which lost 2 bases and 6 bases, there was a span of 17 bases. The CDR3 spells CASSQLGGGGGEQYF. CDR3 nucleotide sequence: TGCGCCAGCAGCCAATTAGGGGGGGGCGGAGGCGAGCAGTACTTC.

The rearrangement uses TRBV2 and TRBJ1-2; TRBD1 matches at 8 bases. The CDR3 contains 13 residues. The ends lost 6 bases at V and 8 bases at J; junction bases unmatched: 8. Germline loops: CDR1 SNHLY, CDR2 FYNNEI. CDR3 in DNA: TGTGCCAGCAGCACCGCTGGACAGGGCGGCTACACCTTC. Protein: CASSTAGQGGYTF. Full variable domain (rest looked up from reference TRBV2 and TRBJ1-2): EPEVTQTPSHQVTQMGQEVILRCVPISNHLYFYWYRQILGQKVEFLVSFYNNEISEKSEIFDDQFSVERPDGSNFTLKIRSTKLEDSAMYFCASSTAGQGGYTFGSGTRLTVV.

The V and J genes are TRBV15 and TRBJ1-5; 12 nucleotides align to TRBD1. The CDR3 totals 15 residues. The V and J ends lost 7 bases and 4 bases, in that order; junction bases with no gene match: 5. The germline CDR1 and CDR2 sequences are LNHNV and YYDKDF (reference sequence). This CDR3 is CATKAGQGANQPQHF. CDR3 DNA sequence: TGTGCCACCAAAGCGGGACAGGGGGCGAATCAGCCCCAGCATTTT.

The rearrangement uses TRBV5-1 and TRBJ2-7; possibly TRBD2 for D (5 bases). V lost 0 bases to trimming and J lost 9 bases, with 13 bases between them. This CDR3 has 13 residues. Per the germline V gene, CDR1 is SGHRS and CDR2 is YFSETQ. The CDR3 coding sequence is TGCGCCAGCAGCTTGGTGGGGAAAGAGGGGCAGTACTTC. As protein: CASSLVGKEGQYF.

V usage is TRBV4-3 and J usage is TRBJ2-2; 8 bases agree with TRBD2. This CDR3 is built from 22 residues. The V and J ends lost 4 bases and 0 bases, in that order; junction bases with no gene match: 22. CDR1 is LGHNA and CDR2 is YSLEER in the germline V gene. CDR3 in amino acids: CASSRPTKAMSSGTTNTGELFF. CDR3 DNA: TGCGCCAGCAGCCGCCCTACAAAAGCCATGAGTAGCGGGACAACGAACACCGGGGAGCTGTTTTTT.

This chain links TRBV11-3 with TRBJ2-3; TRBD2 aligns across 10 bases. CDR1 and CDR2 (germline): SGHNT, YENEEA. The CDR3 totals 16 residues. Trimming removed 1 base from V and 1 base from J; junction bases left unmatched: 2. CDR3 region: CASSLATSGGTDTQYF. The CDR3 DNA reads TGTGCCAGCAGCTTAGCCACTAGCGGGGGCACAGATACGCAGTATTTT.

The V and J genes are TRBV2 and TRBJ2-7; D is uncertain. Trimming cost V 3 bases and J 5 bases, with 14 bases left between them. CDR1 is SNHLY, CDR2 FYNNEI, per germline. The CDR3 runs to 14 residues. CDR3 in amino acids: CASSEDDLADEQYF. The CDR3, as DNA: TGTGCCAGCAGTGAGGATGATCTGGCGGACGAGCAGTACTTC.

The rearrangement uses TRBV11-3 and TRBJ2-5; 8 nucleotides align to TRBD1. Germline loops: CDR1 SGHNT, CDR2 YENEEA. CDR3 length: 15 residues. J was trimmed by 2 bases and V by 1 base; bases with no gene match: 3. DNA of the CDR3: TGTGCCAGCAGCTTAGGACAGGGGCCGCAAGAGACCCAGTACTTC. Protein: CASSLGQGPQETQYF.

Here the CDR3 reads CASSPEMTGVGQPQHF. CDR3 nucleotides: TGTGCCAGCTCACCAGAAATGACAGGGGTAGGTCAGCCCCAGCATTTT. The V gene is TRBV18, the J gene TRBJ1-5, with TRBD1 matching over 8 bases. Looked up from germline, CDR1 is KGHSH and CDR2 is LQKENI. The length of the CDR3 is 16 residues. V was clipped by 2 bases and J by 6 bases; unmatched bases: 9.

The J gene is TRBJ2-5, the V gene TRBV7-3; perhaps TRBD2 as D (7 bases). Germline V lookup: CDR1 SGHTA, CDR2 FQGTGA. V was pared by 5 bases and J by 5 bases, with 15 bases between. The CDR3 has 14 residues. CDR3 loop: CASSTRGGDETQYF. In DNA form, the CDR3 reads TGTGCCAGCAGCACCAGGGGAGGGGACGAGACCCAGTACTTC.

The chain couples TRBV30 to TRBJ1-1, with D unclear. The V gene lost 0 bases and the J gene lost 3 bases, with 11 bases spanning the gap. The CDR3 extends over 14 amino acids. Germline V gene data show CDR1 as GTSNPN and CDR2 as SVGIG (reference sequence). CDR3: CAWSVRGYYTEAFF. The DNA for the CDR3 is TGTGCCTGGAGTGTTCGGGGATACTACACTGAAGCTTTCTTT.

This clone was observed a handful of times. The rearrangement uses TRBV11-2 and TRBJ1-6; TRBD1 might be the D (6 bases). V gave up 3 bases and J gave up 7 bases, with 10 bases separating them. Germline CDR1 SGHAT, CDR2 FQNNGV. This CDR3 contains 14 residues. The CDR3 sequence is CASSLDSFNSPLHF. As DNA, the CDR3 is TGTGCCAGCAGCTTGGACAGTTTCAATTCACCCCTCCACTTT.

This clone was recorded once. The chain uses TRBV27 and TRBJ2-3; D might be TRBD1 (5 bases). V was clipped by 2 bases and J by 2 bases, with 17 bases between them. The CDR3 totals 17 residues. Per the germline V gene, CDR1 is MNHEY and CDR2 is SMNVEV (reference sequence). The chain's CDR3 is CASSLGRTPLNTDTQYF. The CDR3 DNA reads TGTGCCAGCAGTTTAGGTCGGACACCACTTAACACAGATACGCAGTATTTT.